A selection of T cell receptor beta chains follows, all from one sample in a study of blood T cell repertoires in COVID-19. Profiled with immunoSEQ multiplex PCR; TCRdb holds only in-frame clones, not every one. Of 300,000 to 350,000 clones listed, roughly nine tenths were seen once; the top ten hold roughly a tenth. The sample taken for sequencing was PBMCs or T cells enriched from blood (not recorded which). These receptors originate from a woman under 40 who had recovered from COVID-19. CDR3s include the opening cysteine and the closing phenylalanine or tryptophan. D genes are given only for firm matches. Size tells how often a clone was seen (once, few, many) or the class of an expanded clone, and some rows leave it out.

j_call: TRBJ1-2
d_call: .
clone_size: .
v_call: TRBV19
cdr3_aa: CASTPGAGAYGYTF
cdr3_nt: TGTGCCAGTACCCCAGGGGCAGGGGCCTATGGCTACACCTTC

j_call: TRBJ2-5
d_call: TRBD1
clone_size: .
v_call: TRBV29-1
cdr3_aa: CSVATNRGETQYF
cdr3_nt: TGCAGCGTGGCCACTAACAGGGGAGAGACCCAGTACTTC

j_call: TRBJ1-1
d_call: .
clone_size: few
v_call: TRBV5-6
cdr3_aa: CASSLDAGVLAEAFF
cdr3_nt: TGTGCCAGCAGCTTGGATGCAGGGGTTCTCGCTGAAGCTTTCTTT

j_call: TRBJ2-7
d_call: TRBD1
clone_size: .
v_call: TRBV6-1
cdr3_aa: CASSEVPGQGSNEQYF
cdr3_nt: TGTGCCAGCAGTGAAGTGCCGGGACAGGGGAGTAACGAGCAGTACTTC

j_call: TRBJ1-2
d_call: .
clone_size: .
v_call: TRBV25-1
cdr3_aa: CASNLGEGGYTF
cdr3_nt: TGTGCCAGCAACCTGGGTGAGGGAGGCTACACCTTC

j_call: TRBJ2-5
d_call: .
clone_size: once
v_call: TRBV18
cdr3_aa: CASSPLQGPGETQYF
cdr3_nt: TGTGCCAGCTCACCATTACAGGGTCCAGGAGAGACCCAGTACTTC

j_call: TRBJ2-7
d_call: .
clone_size: .
v_call: TRBV11-2
cdr3_aa: CASSQSYEQYF
cdr3_nt: TGTGCCAGCAGCCAATCCTACGAGCAGTACTTC

j_call: TRBJ2-5
d_call: TRBD2
clone_size: .
v_call: TRBV6-2/TRBV6-3
cdr3_aa: CASSYNGGRAETQYF
cdr3_nt: TGTGCCAGCAGTTATAACGGCGGGAGGGCCGAGACCCAGTACTTC

j_call: TRBJ1-2
d_call: .
clone_size: .
v_call: TRBV7-9
cdr3_aa: CASSGPSEGGSGYTF
cdr3_nt: TGTGCCAGCAGCGGACCTTCCGAAGGGGGAAGTGGCTACACCTTC

j_call: TRBJ2-2
d_call: TRBD2
clone_size: .
v_call: TRBV10-3
cdr3_aa: CAIPGLAGVSGTGELFF
cdr3_nt: TGTGCCATCCCCGGACTAGCGGGAGTATCTGGGACCGGGGAGCTGTTTTTT

j_call: TRBJ2-5
d_call: TRBD2
clone_size: .
v_call: TRBV3-1/TRBV3-2
cdr3_aa: CASSQDSGRIARQETQYF
cdr3_nt: TGTGCCAGCAGCCAAGATAGCGGGAGGATAGCTAGACAAGAGACCCAGTACTTC

j_call: TRBJ2-5
d_call: .
clone_size: once
v_call: TRBV19
cdr3_aa: CASSMTSYQETQYF
cdr3_nt: TGTGCCAGTAGTATGACTTCCTATCAAGAGACCCAGTACTTC

j_call: TRBJ2-1
d_call: .
clone_size: few
v_call: TRBV7-9
cdr3_aa: CASSIPSGTEEGNEQFF
cdr3_nt: TGTGCCAGCAGCATACCATCCGGGACTGAGGAAGGAAATGAGCAGTTCTTC

j_call: TRBJ2-7
d_call: TRBD2
clone_size: .
v_call: TRBV6-5
cdr3_aa: CASSPPAGTYEQYF
cdr3_nt: TGTGCCAGCAGTCCTCCAGCGGGAACCTACGAGCAGTACTTC

j_call: TRBJ1-2
d_call: TRBD1
clone_size: .
v_call: TRBV7-2
cdr3_aa: CASSLVGTGTGSFYTF
cdr3_nt: TGTGCCAGCAGCTTAGTGGGGACCGGGACAGGTAGTTTTTACACCTTC

j_call: TRBJ2-5
d_call: .
clone_size: .
v_call: TRBV5-6
cdr3_aa: CASSLGPGVQGTQYF
cdr3_nt: TGTGCCAGCAGCTTGGGGCCAGGGGTTCAGGGGACCCAGTACTTC

j_call: TRBJ1-1
d_call: TRBD1
clone_size: .
v_call: TRBV11-2
cdr3_aa: CASSQNRGRKAFF
cdr3_nt: TGTGCCAGCAGCCAAAACAGGGGGAGGAAAGCTTTCTTT

j_call: TRBJ1-6
d_call: .
clone_size: .
v_call: TRBV11-2
cdr3_aa: CASSKKDSLAVNSPLHF
cdr3_nt: TGTGCCAGCAGCAAAAAGGACAGCCTAGCCGTTAATTCACCCCTCCACTTT

j_call: TRBJ2-7
d_call: .
clone_size: .
v_call: TRBV12-3/TRBV12-4
cdr3_aa: CASSQFYEQYF
cdr3_nt: TGTGCCAGCAGTCAATTCTACGAGCAGTACTTC

j_call: TRBJ1-6
d_call: .
clone_size: once
v_call: TRBV19
cdr3_aa: CASRIGHNSPLHF
cdr3_nt: TGTGCCAGTAGGATAGGGCATAATTCACCCCTCCACTTT

j_call: TRBJ2-1
d_call: TRBD2
clone_size: once
v_call: TRBV19
cdr3_aa: CASSIVLAGSTDTFSYNEQFF
cdr3_nt: TGTGCCAGTAGTATTGTCCTAGCGGGATCTACTGACACCTTCTCCTACAATGAGCAGTTCTTC

j_call: TRBJ2-2
d_call: TRBD2
clone_size: .
v_call: TRBV6-5
cdr3_aa: CASKGLAGVSGELFF
cdr3_nt: TGTGCCAGCAAGGGATTAGCGGGAGTTTCCGGGGAGCTGTTTTTT

j_call: TRBJ1-3
d_call: TRBD1
clone_size: .
v_call: TRBV7-9
cdr3_aa: CASSPGDRASVQENTIYF
cdr3_nt: TGTGCCAGCAGCCCGGGGGACAGGGCGAGTGTACAGGAAAACACCATATATTTT